These 11 T cell receptor beta chains share one sample of origin, sequenced in a study of human T cells and chemical hapten exposure (dated by TCRdb to about 2021). According to the study, the label for this sample's time point signals: healthy volunteer bleed at 2 weeks. Total RNA was extracted from unfractionated whole blood collected in Tempus Blood RNA tubes. Receptor libraries were prepared by RACE. Instrument on record: NextSeq 500. TCRdb itself trimmed the public reads at Q25 with fastp, ran MiXCR and retained productive beta chains. CDR3 protein duplicates are merged, each entry listing the most common genes and DNA. This sample is represented by 85,000 to 95,000 distinct CDR3 sequences; just under 9% of them were singletons. The top ten constitute 2.5% to 3.5% of the sample. Sequencing was performed on whole blood. The receptor set was obtained from a female donor in good health. Some clones in this sample may be carry-over from other donors' samples.

This clonotype was seen at least ten times. The chain has TRBV3-1 and TRBJ1-3; 10 bases are a match to TRBD1. J was trimmed by 4 bases and V by 4 bases; bases with no gene match: 7. Germline CDR1 and CDR2: LGHDT and YNNKEL (reference sequence). This CDR3 is 16 amino acids long. The CDR3 loop is CASSPGDRGGGNTIYF. In DNA, the CDR3 is TGTGCCAGCAGCCCCGGGGACAGGGGCGGAGGAAACACCATATATTTT.

The chain employs TRBV3-1 and TRBJ2-7, with a tentative D call TRBD1 (6 bases). The CDR3 length is 16 residues. CDR1 is LGHDT and CDR2 is YNNKEL in the germline V gene (reference sequence). Trimming took off 0 bases at V and 1 base at J, with 13 bases between the two ends. The CDR3 reads CASSQDRDTRSYEQYF. In DNA form, the CDR3 reads TGTGCCAGCAGCCAAGATCGGGACACTCGGTCCTACGAGCAGTACTTC.

V usage is TRBV7-2 and J usage is TRBJ2-3; D remains ambiguous. This CDR3 is 16 amino acids long. Trimming took off 1 base at V and 4 bases at J, with 15 bases between the two ends. The V gene's germline CDR1 is SGHTA and CDR2 FQGNSA. The CDR3 loop is CASSLDGPARPDTQYF. The DNA for the CDR3 is TGTGCCAGCAGCTTAGATGGCCCAGCCCGACCAGATACGCAGTATTTT.

The CDR3 loop is CATSGRQGAYEQYF. The CDR3 nucleotides are TGTGCCACCAGCGGCAGACAGGGTGCCTACGAGCAGTACTTC. V is TRBV15 and J is TRBJ2-7; 7 bases are a match to TRBD1. CDR3 length: 14 residues. Germline lookup yields CDR1 LNHNV and CDR2 YYDKDF (reference sequence). Unmatched junction bases numbered 6, after V lost 5 bases and J lost 2 bases.

At least ten counts were recorded for this clonotype. The chain is built from TRBV5-5 and TRBJ1-1; TRBD1 agrees at 11 bases. CDR3 length: 16 residues. Per the germline V gene, CDR1 is SGHKS and CDR2 is YYEKEE (reference sequence). The trim removed 4 bases at V and 1 base at J, leaving 6 bases unmatched. The CDR3 loop is CASSPGQGAWNTEAFF. In DNA, the CDR3 is TGTGCCAGCAGCCCCGGACAGGGGGCCTGGAACACTGAAGCTTTCTTT.

The chain links TRBV28 to TRBJ2-5; 9 bases map to TRBD1. CDR3 length: 16 residues. The V and J ends lost 4 bases and 5 bases, in that order; junction bases with no gene match: 11. CDR1 is MDHEN and CDR2 is SYDVKM in the germline V gene. The CDR3 DNA reads TGTGCCAGCAGTTCTCTAAGACAGGGGGTCTGGGAGACCCAGTACTTC. This codes for CASSSLRQGVWETQYF.

The genes are TRBV6-5 and TRBJ1-3, with D hard to call. Germline-derived CDR1 and CDR2 are MNHEY and SVGAGI. The length of the CDR3 is 15 residues. V was pared by 0 bases and J by 4 bases, with 10 bases between. CDR3 DNA sequence: TGTGCCAGCAGTTACTCGATTGAAAGGGGAAACACCATATATTTT. This sequence encodes CASSYSIERGNTIYF.

Ten or more counts support this clonotype. The rearrangement joins TRBV12-3 or TRBV12-4 to TRBJ2-3, with TRBD2 matching over 13 bases. Germline trimming cut 5 bases from V and 0 bases from J; bases unmatched to any gene: 11. The CDR3 runs 19 residues. Here the CDR3 DNA reads TGTGCCAGCAGTATCTTACCGGGACTAGCGGGGCCAAGCACAGATACGCAGTATTTT. Encoded protein: CASSILPGLAGPSTDTQYF.

This clonotype is medium-sized (0.01 to 0.1%) in the sample. The DNA of the CDR3 is TGTGCCAGCAGTGGACAGGGTCCCGGGGAGCTGTTTTTT. This encodes CASSGQGPGELFF. This rearrangement joins TRBV25-1 to TRBJ2-2; the match to TRBD1 covers 7 bases. Germline V gene sequence: CDR1 MGHDK, CDR2 SYGVNS. V lost 4 bases and J lost 6; bases outside the gene matches: 2. This CDR3 has 13 amino acids.

V and J are TRBV6-2 or TRBV6-3 and TRBJ2-3; maybe TRBD2 (5 bases). Germline values: CDR1 MNHEY, CDR2 SVGEGT. CDR3 length: 14 amino acids. The germline V and J ends were trimmed by 7 bases and 3 bases, with 14 bases remaining between them. The CDR3 nucleotides read TGTGCCAGCAACAAAGGAGGTTGGACAGATACGCAGTATTTT. Residues: CASNKGGWTDTQYF.

The chain carries TRBV10-3 and TRBJ2-1; D could derive from TRBD1 or TRBD2 (7 bases each). Trimming took off 2 bases at V and 9 bases at J, with 14 bases between the two ends. There are 14 residues in the CDR3. Germline lookup yields CDR1 ENHRY and CDR2 SYGVKD. CDR3 sequence reads: CAISEQVRGGEQFF. The CDR3 region has the DNA TGTGCCATCAGTGAGCAAGTCAGGGGGGGTGAGCAGTTCTTC.